This is a list of T cell receptor beta chains from one sample in a study of memory CD4+ T cells and cytomegalovirus serostatus. Some clones are missing from TCRdb's copy, which holds only in-frame ones; the method was immunoSEQ multiplex PCR. The sample records tens of thousands of clones, 70% to 80% being singletons. Sequencing used memory CD4+ T cells from blood. These receptor sequences come from an adult in good health and CMV-seronegative. CDR3s include the opening cysteine and the closing phenylalanine or tryptophan. Fields, in order: clone size, J gene, V gene, CDR3 protein. A row's size may be missing; if present it is once, few, many or a size class.

>.|TRBJ2-5|TRBV29-1
CSVPVGETQYF
>few|TRBJ2-1|TRBV10-3
CAISEDRGSNEQFF
>.|TRBJ2-2|TRBV19
CASSIRPTNTGELFF
>.|TRBJ1-1|TRBV6-6
CASSPTGAITEAFF
>.|TRBJ2-6|TRBV7-8
CVSSSGRQLANVLTF
>.|TRBJ1-5|TRBV2
CASSDSVNQPQHF
>.|TRBJ1-2|TRBV5-4
CASSLEGAYYGYTF
>.|TRBJ2-7|TRBV30
CAWSPLAGDYAEQYF
>once|TRBJ1-5|TRBV18
CASSPGQGSNQPQHF
>.|TRBJ2-7|TRBV6-6
CASSTRTSGSYEQYF
>once|TRBJ2-6|TRBV7-2
CASSPGAGGRGANVLTF
>.|TRBJ1-2|TRBV11-1
CASSLGSYGYTF
>.|TRBJ1-2|TRBV7-6
CASSLRLGQGARGYTF
>.|TRBJ1-3|TRBV4-3
CASSQDQDLDTIYF
>.|TRBJ1-1|TRBV6-6
CASNPGGEGGEAFF
>medium-sized|TRBJ1-2|TRBV5-8
CASSFYFGETNYGYTF
>.|TRBJ1-3|TRBV6-5
CASSRQSFSGNTIYF
>.|TRBJ2-3|TRBV7-6
CASSLGGLASDTQYF
>.|TRBJ1-5|TRBV16
CASARGAGNQPQHF
>.|TRBJ2-3|TRBV6-1
CASSENGISTDTQYF
>once|TRBJ2-6|TRBV19
CASSTSKSPGANVLTF
>.|TRBJ1-6|TRBV5-1
CASSWDRVDASPLHF
>.|TRBJ2-7|TRBV7-8
CASSLNSRSSYEQYF
>.|TRBJ2-3|TRBV11-2
CASSLGREASDTQYF
>.|TRBJ2-3|TRBV4-1
CASSHPRDGSKTDTQYF
>.|TRBJ1-2|TRBV4-3
CASSQGGQAFSGYTF
>.|TRBJ2-3|TRBV28
CASSLFRTDTQYF
>.|TRBJ2-6|TRBV18
CASSPLAASGANVLTF
>.|TRBJ2-7|TRBV5-1
CASSPGQGIFYEQYF
>once|TRBJ2-1|TRBV7-2
CASSLPGSPYNEQFF
>.|TRBJ1-2|TRBV6-5
CATDKGGMVGGYTF
>.|TRBJ1-6|TRBV5-1
CASSDRDNSPLHF
>.|TRBJ2-1|TRBV5-1
CASSFDPGGPTEQFF
>.|TRBJ2-7|TRBV20-1
CSWGEEQYF
>once|TRBJ2-6|TRBV7-9
CASSPGYAGANVLTF
>.|TRBJ1-1|TRBV6-5
CASSYQNRNTEAFF
>.|TRBJ1-1|TRBV18
CASSPGAETEAFF
>.|TRBJ2-3|TRBV27
CASSFSGGSTDTQYF
>.|TRBJ2-1|TRBV29-1
CSVLPKDRGGLAGKYEQFF